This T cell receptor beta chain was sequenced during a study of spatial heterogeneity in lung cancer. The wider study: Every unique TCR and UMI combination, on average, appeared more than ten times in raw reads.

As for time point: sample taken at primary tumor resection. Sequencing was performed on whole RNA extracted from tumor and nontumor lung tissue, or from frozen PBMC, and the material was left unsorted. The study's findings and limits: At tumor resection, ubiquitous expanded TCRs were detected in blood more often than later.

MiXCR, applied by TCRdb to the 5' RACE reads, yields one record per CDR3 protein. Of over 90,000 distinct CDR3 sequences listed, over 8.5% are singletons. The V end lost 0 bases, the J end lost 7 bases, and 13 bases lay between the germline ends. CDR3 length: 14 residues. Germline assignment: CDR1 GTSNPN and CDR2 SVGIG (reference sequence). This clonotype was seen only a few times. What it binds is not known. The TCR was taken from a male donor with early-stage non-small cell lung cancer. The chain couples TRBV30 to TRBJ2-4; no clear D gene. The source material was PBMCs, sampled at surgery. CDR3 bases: TGTGCCTGGAGTGTTGGTGGTTCTGGGAACATTCAGTACTTC. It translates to CAWSVGGSGNIQYF.